This paragraph reports one T cell receptor (beta chain). Germline V gives CDR1 SGHTA, CDR2 FQGNSA. Trimming stripped 1 base from V and 0 bases from J, with 8 bases between. CDR3 size: 15 residues. In the original workflow: Amplified reference gene primers provided the basis for estimating nucleated cell counts. TCRdb's copy holds only in-frame clones and misses some; the assay was immunoSEQ multiplex PCR. V and J calls plus clone size are reproduced from that table; the DNA served to infer D and trimming. The table lists a few hundred thousand clones, approximately 89% of them singletons, with under 5% in the top ten. It was during active infection that Seattle patients were enrolled and then longitudinally followed. The sample is drawn from a study of blood T cell repertoires in COVID-19. Looking at the study overall: PBMCs, B-cell-depleted T cells, or T cells provided the cDNA or gDNA that made up the material.

The source material was peripheral blood. The V gene is TRBV7-2, the J gene TRBJ2-3; D unresolved. The source of this sequence is a woman aged 55-75 years with COVID-19, enrolled during active disease. The CDR3 loop reads CASSLVQASTDTQYF. CDR3 nucleotide sequence: TGTGCCAGCAGCTTAGTCCAGGCTAGCACAGATACGCAGTATTTT.